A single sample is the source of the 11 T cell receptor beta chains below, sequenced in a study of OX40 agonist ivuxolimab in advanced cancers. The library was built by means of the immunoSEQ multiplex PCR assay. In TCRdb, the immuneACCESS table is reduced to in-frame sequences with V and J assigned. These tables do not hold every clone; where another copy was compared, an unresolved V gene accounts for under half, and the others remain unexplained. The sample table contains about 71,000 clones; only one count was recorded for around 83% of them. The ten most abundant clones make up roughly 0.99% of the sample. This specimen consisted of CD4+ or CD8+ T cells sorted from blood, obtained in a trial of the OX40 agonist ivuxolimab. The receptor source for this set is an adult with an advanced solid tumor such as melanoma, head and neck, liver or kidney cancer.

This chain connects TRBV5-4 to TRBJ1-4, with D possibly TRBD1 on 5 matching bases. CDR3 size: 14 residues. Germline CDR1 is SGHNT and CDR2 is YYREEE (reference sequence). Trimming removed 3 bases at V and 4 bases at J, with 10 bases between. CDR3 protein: CASSSGRLNEKLFF. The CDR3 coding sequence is TGTGCCAGCAGCTCGGGACGGCTTAATGAAAAACTGTTTTTT.

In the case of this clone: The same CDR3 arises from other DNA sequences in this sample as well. The CDR3 coding sequence is TGTGCCAGCAGCTTAGGAGGGGCAGATACGCAGTATTTT. It specifies CASSLGGADTQYF. This chain links TRBV11-2 with TRBJ2-3; D possibly uses TRBD1 or TRBD2 (5 bases each). The CDR3 is 13 amino acids. CDR1 is SGHAT and CDR2 is FQNNGV in the germline V gene. The ends were cut back, 1 base at V and 4 bases at J, with 6 bases in the middle.

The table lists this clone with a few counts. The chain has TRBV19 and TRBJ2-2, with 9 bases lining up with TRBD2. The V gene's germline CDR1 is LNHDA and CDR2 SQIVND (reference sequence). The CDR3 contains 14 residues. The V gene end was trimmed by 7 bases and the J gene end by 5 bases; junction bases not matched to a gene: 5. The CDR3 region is CASNSGSFTGELFF. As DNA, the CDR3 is TGTGCCAGTAATAGCGGGAGCTTTACCGGGGAGCTGTTTTTT.

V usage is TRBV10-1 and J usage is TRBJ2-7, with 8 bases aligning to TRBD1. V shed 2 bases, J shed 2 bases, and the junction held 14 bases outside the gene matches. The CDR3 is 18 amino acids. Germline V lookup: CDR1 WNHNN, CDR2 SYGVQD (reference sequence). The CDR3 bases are TGCGCCAGCAGTGAGGGACAGGGTGCGGTAGCCTCCACCTACGAGCAGTACTTC. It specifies CASSEGQGAVASTYEQYF.

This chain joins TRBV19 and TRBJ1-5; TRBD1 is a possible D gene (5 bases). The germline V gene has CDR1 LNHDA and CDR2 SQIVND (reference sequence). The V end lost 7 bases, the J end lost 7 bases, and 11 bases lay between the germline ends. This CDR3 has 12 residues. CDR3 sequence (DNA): TGTGCCAGTACGGGGGGGTGGCAGCCCCAGCATTTT. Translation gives CASTGGWQPQHF.

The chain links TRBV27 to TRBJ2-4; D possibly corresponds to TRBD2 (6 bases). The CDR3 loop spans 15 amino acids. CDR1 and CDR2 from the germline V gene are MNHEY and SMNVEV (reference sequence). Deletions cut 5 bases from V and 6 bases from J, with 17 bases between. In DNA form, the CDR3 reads TGTGCCAGCAGTCCCAGCGGGTGGCCTTTAAACATTCAGTACTTC. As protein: CASSPSGWPLNIQYF.

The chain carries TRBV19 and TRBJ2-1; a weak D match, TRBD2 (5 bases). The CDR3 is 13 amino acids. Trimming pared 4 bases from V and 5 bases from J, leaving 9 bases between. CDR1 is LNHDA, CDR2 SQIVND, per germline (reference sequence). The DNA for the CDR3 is TGTGCCAGTAGTAGAGACTACAACAATGAGCAGTTCTTC. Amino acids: CASSRDYNNEQFF.

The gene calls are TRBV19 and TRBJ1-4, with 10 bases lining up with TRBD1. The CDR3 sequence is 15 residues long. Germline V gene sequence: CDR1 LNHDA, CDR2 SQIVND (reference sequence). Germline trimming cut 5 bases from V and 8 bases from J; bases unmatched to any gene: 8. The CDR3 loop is CASSVDRGPKEKLFF. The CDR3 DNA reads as TGTGCCAGTAGTGTTGACAGGGGGCCCAAGGAAAAACTGTTTTTT.

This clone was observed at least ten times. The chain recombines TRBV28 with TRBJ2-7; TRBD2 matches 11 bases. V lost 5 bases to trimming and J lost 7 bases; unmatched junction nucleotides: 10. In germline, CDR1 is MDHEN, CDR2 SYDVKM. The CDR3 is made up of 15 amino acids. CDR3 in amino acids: CASSPGLAEGREQYF. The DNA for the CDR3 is TGTGCCAGCAGTCCGGGACTAGCGGAGGGAAGGGAGCAGTACTTC.

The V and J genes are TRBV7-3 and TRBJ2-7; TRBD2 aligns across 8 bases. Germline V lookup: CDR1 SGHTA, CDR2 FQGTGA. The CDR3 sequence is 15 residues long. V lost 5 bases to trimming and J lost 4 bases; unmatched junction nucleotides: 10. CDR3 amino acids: CASSPLGGRTYEQYF. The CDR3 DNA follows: TGTGCCAGCAGCCCTCTCGGCGGGAGGACTTACGAGCAGTACTTC. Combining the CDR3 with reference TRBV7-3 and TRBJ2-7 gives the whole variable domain GAGVSQTPSNKVTEKGKYVELRCDPISGHTALYWYRQSLGQGPEFLIYFQGTGAADDSGLPNDRFFAVRPEGSVSTLKIQRTERGDSAVYLCASSPLGGRTYEQYFGPGTRLTVT.

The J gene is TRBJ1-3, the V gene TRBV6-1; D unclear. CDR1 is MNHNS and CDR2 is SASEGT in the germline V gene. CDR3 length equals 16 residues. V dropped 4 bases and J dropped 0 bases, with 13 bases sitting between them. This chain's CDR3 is CASSGTRVSSGNTIYF. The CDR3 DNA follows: TGTGCCAGCAGTGGCACGAGAGTCAGCTCTGGAAACACCATATATTTT.